These T cell receptor beta chains were read from a single sample in a study of blood T cell repertoires in COVID-19. Generated by immunoSEQ multiplex PCR, the TCRdb table keeps only in-frame clones and is missing some. The repertoire holds more than 100,000 clones, with roughly four fifths as singletons. The sequenced material came from peripheral blood. These receptor sequences come from a woman between 50 and 59 years old with acute or convalescent COVID-19. The CDR3 runs from the conserved cysteine through the conserved F or W. A D gene is named only where the DNA matches it firmly. A clone size is listed for some rows: how often the clone was seen (once, few, many), or a class if it is expanded.

TGTGCCAGCAGCATGGGGGGCCGGGCAACTAATGAAAAACTGTTTTTT,CASSMGGRATNEKLFF,TRBV5-4,.,.,TRBJ1-4
TGTGCCAGCAGCGAACAGGGTTGGGAGCAGTTCTTC,CASSEQGWEQFF,TRBV12-3/TRBV12-4,.,.,TRBJ2-1
TGTGCCAGCTCACCATCAAATTCTAGGGTCACGGAGGGAAATTACAATGAGCAGTTCTTC,CASSPSNSRVTEGNYNEQFF,TRBV18,.,.,TRBJ2-1
TGTGCCTGGAGTCCCCAGGACGCAGGGGCGTATTTT,CAWSPQDAGAYF,TRBV30,.,.,TRBJ1-3
TGTGCCAGCAGCTTGGGCAGGGGACAGGGTGGCTACACCTTC,CASSLGRGQGGYTF,TRBV5-6,TRBD1,.,TRBJ1-2
TGTGCCACCATGGGTAGCAGAAGAGCTTTCTTT,CATMGSRRAFF,TRBV12-3/TRBV12-4,.,.,TRBJ1-1
TGTGCCAGCAAGGGACAGGGGAAAGATACGCAGTATTTT,CASKGQGKDTQYF,TRBV2,TRBD1,.,TRBJ2-3
TGTGCCAGCTCCGGGACAGACTCGAACACTGAAGCTTTCTTT,CASSGTDSNTEAFF,TRBV6-5,TRBD1,.,TRBJ1-1
TGTGCCAGTAGTAGCGGGGACAGGGGCTATGGCTACACCTTC,CASSSGDRGYGYTF,TRBV19,TRBD1,.,TRBJ1-2
TGTGCCAGCAGCCCGGGGACAGGGCCCTACGAGCAGTACTTC,CASSPGTGPYEQYF,TRBV7-8,TRBD1,.,TRBJ2-7
TGTGCCACCAGCCCAGACAGGGTAGGTGATCAGCCCCAGCATTTT,CATSPDRVGDQPQHF,TRBV15,TRBD1,.,TRBJ1-5
TGTGCCAGCAGCGTAGGCGGCTTACTGGAAGAAAAACTGTTTTTT,CASSVGGLLEEKLFF,TRBV9,.,.,TRBJ1-4
TGTGCCAGCAGAGATAGCGGGGTCGCCGGGGAGCTGTTTTTT,CASRDSGVAGELFF,TRBV28,TRBD2,.,TRBJ2-2
TGTGCCAGCAGTTTCGACAGGAACTCCTACGAGCAGTACTTC,CASSFDRNSYEQYF,TRBV27,.,.,TRBJ2-7
TGTGCCAGCAAAGGACAGGGGGCGACTAATGAAAAACTGTTTTTT,CASKGQGATNEKLFF,TRBV18,TRBD1,.,TRBJ1-4
TGTGCCAGCAGCGTAGCTACTGGACAGGGTAACTATGGCTACACCTTC,CASSVATGQGNYGYTF,TRBV9,TRBD1,.,TRBJ1-2
TGTGCCAGTAGTACTCGACAGGGCTTACCCTACGAGCAGTACTTC,CASSTRQGLPYEQYF,TRBV19,TRBD1,.,TRBJ2-7
TGTGCCAGCAACAGTCGGAACACTGAAGCTTTCTTT,CASNSRNTEAFF,TRBV12-3/TRBV12-4,.,.,TRBJ1-1
TGTGCCACCAGTGACCCCCTTCAGGGGGACTATGGCTACACCTTC,CATSDPLQGDYGYTF,TRBV24-1,TRBD1,.,TRBJ1-2
TGTGCCAGCAGTATGAGCACTGAAGCTTTCTTT,CASSMSTEAFF,TRBV11-2,.,.,TRBJ1-1
TGTGCCATCAGAGGAACGGGTGAAGCTTTCTTT,CAIRGTGEAFF,TRBV10-3,.,.,TRBJ1-1
TGTGCCAGCAGCTTCTCCCGGGAAGATACGCAGTATTTT,CASSFSREDTQYF,TRBV7-2,.,.,TRBJ2-3
TGTGCCAGCAGTTTAACAGGGCAGCGAAGCAATCAGCCCCAGCATTTT,CASSLTGQRSNQPQHF,TRBV27,.,.,TRBJ1-5
TGTGCCACCAGCAGAGTAGCGGGGGGATCCCACAATGAGCAGTTCTTC,CATSRVAGGSHNEQFF,TRBV15,TRBD2,.,TRBJ2-1
TGCAGCGTTGGGGGGGAAGGCTACACCTTC,CSVGGEGYTF,TRBV29-1,.,.,TRBJ1-2
TGCAGCGAGAGACAGGGGGCTGAAGCTTTCTTT,CSERQGAEAFF,TRBV29-1,TRBD1,.,TRBJ1-1
TGTGCCAGCAGTGAACAGGGGTCCTGGTCGAACACTGAAGCTTTCTTT,CASSEQGSWSNTEAFF,TRBV27,TRBD1,.,TRBJ1-1
TGTGCCAGCGACTTGGACAGGGTCGGGCAGCCCCAGCATTTT,CASDLDRVGQPQHF,TRBV19,TRBD1,.,TRBJ1-5
TGTGCCAGCAGCTTTCCGGACAGGGGAAATTCACCCCTCCACTTT,CASSFPDRGNSPLHF,TRBV6-5,TRBD1,.,TRBJ1-6
TGTGCCACCGGCCACCCAGGGAACACCGGGGAGCTGTTTTTT,CATGHPGNTGELFF,TRBV24-1,.,.,TRBJ2-2
TGTGCCAGCAGCGTAAACCCTAGGACAGGGATCTACGAGCAGTACTTC,CASSVNPRTGIYEQYF,TRBV9,TRBD1,.,TRBJ2-7
TGTGCCACTCGGGACAGCTTAGCCGGGGCCAACGTCCTGACTTTC,CATRDSLAGANVLTF,TRBV19,TRBD1,.,TRBJ2-6
TGTGCCAGCAGCCAAGGACAGGGGAGCGGGGAGCTGTTTTTT,CASSQGQGSGELFF,TRBV3-1/TRBV3-2,TRBD1,.,TRBJ2-2
TGTGCCAGTAGTATCTTGGGACTAGCGGGGGACAATGAGCAGTTCTTC,CASSILGLAGDNEQFF,TRBV19,TRBD2,.,TRBJ2-1
TGTGCCAGCAGTTACCGCTCAGCGGGCGAAAAACTGTTTTTT,CASSYRSAGEKLFF,TRBV27,.,.,TRBJ1-4
TGTGCCAGCAGCGCAGGGGCGGGGGCCAACGTCCTGACTTTC,CASSAGAGANVLTF,TRBV9,.,large,TRBJ2-6
TGTGCTAGTGGTTTCGGGACAGGGCTCAACACTGAAGCTTTCTTT,CASGFGTGLNTEAFF,TRBV12-5,TRBD1,.,TRBJ1-1
TGTGCCAGCAGTCAGCGACAGACAGAGCAGTACTTC,CASSQRQTEQYF,TRBV6-1,.,.,TRBJ2-7
TGCGCCAGCAGCCCCCTGGGACAGGACGTGAACACTGAAGCTTTCTTT,CASSPLGQDVNTEAFF,TRBV5-1,TRBD1,.,TRBJ1-1
TGTGCCAGCAGCGTAGAGGCAGGGGGCCTCGCGAACACTGAAGCTTTCTTT,CASSVEAGGLANTEAFF,TRBV9,TRBD1,.,TRBJ1-1
TGTGCCAGCAGTTACAACAGGGCGGGGGCTGAAGCTTTCTTT,CASSYNRAGAEAFF,TRBV6-5,.,.,TRBJ1-1